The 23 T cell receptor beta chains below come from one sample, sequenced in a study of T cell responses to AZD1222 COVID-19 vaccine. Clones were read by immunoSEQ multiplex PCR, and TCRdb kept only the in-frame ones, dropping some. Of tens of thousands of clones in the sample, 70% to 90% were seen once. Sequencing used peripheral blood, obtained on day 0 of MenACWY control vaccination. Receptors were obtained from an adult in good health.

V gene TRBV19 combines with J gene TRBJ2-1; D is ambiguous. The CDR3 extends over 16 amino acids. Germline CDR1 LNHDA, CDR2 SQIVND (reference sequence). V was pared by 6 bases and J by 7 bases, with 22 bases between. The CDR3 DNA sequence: TGTGCCAGTAGAAATCCCTTTGGACGCTTGTGGAATGAGCAGTTCTTC. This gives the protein CASRNPFGRLWNEQFF. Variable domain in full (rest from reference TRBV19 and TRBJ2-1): DGGITQSPKYLFRKEGQNVTLSCEQNLNHDAMYWYRQDPGQGLRLIYYSQIVNDFQKGDIAEGYSVSREKKESFPLTVTSAQKNPTAFYLCASRNPFGRLWNEQFFGPGTRLTVL.

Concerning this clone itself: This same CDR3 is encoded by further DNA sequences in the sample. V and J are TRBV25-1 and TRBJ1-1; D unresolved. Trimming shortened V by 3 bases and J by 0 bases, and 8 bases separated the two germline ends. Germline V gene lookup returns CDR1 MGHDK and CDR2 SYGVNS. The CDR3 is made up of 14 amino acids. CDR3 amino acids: CASSDPGMNTEAFF. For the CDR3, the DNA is TGTGCCAGCAGTGACCCCGGAATGAACACTGAAGCTTTCTTT.

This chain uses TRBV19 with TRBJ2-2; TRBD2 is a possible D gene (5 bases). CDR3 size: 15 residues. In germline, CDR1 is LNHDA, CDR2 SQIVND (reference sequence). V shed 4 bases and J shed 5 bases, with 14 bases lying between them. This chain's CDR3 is CASSTARGPTGELFF. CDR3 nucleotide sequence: TGTGCCAGTAGTACGGCGAGAGGGCCTACCGGGGAGCTGTTTTTT. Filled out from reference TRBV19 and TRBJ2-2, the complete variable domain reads DGGITQSPKYLFRKEGQNVTLSCEQNLNHDAMYWYRQDPGQGLRLIYYSQIVNDFQKGDIAEGYSVSREKKESFPLTVTSAQKNPTAFYLCASSTARGPTGELFFGEGSRLTVL.

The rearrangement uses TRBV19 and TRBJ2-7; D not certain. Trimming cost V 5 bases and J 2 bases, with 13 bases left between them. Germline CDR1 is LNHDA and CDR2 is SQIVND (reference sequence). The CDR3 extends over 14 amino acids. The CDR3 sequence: CASSLRFGTYEQYF. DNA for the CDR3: TGTGCCAGTAGTCTCCGGTTCGGCACCTACGAGCAGTACTTC.

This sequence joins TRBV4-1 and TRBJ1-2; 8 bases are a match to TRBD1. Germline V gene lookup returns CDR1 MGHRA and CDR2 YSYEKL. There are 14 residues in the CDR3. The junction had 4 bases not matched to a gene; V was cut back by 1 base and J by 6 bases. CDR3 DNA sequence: TGCGCCAGCAGCCAAGGCCAGGGGGCGAATGGCTACACCTTC. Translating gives CASSQGQGANGYTF.

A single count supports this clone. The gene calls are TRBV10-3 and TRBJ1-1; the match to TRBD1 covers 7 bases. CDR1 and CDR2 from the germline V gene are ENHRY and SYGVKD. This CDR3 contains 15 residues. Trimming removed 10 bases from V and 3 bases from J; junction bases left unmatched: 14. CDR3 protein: CASGVGTASDTEAFF. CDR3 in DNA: TGTGCCAGCGGAGTGGGGACAGCCTCGGACACTGAAGCTTTCTTT.

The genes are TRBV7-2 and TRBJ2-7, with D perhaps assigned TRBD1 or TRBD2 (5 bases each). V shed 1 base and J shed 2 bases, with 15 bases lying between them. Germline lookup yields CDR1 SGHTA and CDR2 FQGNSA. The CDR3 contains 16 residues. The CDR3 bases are TGTGCCAGCAGCTTAGGGTTCCGCCGGGACGCCTACGAGCAGTACTTC. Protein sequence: CASSLGFRRDAYEQYF. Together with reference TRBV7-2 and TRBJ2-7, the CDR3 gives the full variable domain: GAGVSQSPSNKVTEKGKDVELRCDPISGHTALYWYRQSLGQGLEFLIYFQGNSAPDKSGLPSDRFSAERTGGSVSTLTIQRTQQEDSAVYLCASSLGFRRDAYEQYFGPGTRLTVT.

The CDR3 reads CASSSHQGPSDEQFF. The DNA for the CDR3 is TGTGCCAGCAGCTCCCACCAGGGCCCTTCGGATGAGCAGTTCTTC. The chain links TRBV7-6 to TRBJ2-1, with a possible D match to TRBD1 (5 bases). Trimming removed 4 bases at V and 8 bases at J, with 18 bases between. CDR3 length: 15 residues. Germline V gives CDR1 SGHVS, CDR2 FNYEAQ.

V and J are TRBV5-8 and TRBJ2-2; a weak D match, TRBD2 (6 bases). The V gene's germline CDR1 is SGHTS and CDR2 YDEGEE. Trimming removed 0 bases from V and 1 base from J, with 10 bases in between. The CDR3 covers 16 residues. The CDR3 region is CASSLGQGGNTGELFF. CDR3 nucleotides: TGTGCCAGCAGCTTGGGGCAGGGAGGGAACACCGGGGAGCTGTTTTTT.

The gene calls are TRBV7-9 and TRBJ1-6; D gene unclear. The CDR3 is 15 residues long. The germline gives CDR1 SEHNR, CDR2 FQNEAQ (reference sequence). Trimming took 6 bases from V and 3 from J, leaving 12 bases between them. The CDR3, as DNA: TGTGCCAGCAGTAACGGTCCGGACTATAATTCACCCCTCCACTTT. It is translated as CASSNGPDYNSPLHF.

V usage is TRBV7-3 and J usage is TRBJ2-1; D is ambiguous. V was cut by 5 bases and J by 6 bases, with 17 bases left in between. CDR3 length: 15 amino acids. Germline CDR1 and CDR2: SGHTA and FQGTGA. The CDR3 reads CASSLVGNSGNEQFF. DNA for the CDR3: TGTGCCAGCAGCCTAGTGGGGAATTCCGGCAATGAGCAGTTCTTC.

As DNA, the CDR3 is TGTGCCAGTAGTAGGATGAAGTATCGGGAAGGTGGTAGCTACACCTTC. Translated: CASSRMKYREGGSYTF. This chain links TRBV19 with TRBJ1-2; D call uncertain. Trimming removed 4 bases at V and 9 bases at J, with 24 bases between. This CDR3 spans 16 amino acids. Germline CDR1 is LNHDA and CDR2 is SQIVND (reference sequence). Drawing the rest from reference TRBV19 and TRBJ1-2, the complete variable domain is DGGITQSPKYLFRKEGQNVTLSCEQNLNHDAMYWYRQDPGQGLRLIYYSQIVNDFQKGDIAEGYSVSREKKESFPLTVTSAQKNPTAFYLCASSRMKYREGGSYTFGSGTRLTVV.

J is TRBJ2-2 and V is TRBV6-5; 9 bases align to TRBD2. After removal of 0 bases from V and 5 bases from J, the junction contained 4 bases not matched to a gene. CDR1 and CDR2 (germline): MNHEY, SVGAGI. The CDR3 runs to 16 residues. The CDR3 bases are TGTGCCAGCAGTTACTCGTGGCGGGGGGGGACCGGGGAGCTGTTTTTT. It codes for CASSYSWRGGTGELFF.

The CDR3 DNA sequence: TGTGCCGCCTGGGACTTTCGAATAGCACCGTTCTTC. Translated: CAAWDFRIAPFF. J is TRBJ2-1 and V is TRBV2, with D maybe TRBD2 (6 bases). Per germline, CDR1 SNHLY and CDR2 FYNNEI. V shed 11 bases and J shed 15 bases, with 23 bases lying between them. This CDR3 has 12 residues.

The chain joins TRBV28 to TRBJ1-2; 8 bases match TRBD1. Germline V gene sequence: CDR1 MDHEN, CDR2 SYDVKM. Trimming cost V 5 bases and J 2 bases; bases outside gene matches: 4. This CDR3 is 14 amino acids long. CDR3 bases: TGTGCCAGCAGTCAGGGGGCTGGGAACTATGGCTACACCTTC. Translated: CASSQGAGNYGYTF.

Written as DNA, the CDR3 is TGCGCCAGCAGCCAGCCACGGGGGGGGTCTAGCCCCCCCTACGAGCAGTACTTC. This gives the protein CASSQPRGGSSPPYEQYF. This chain joins TRBV4-1 and TRBJ2-7; 8 bases line up with TRBD2. CDR1 and CDR2 from the germline V gene are MGHRA and YSYEKL. V dropped 3 bases and J dropped 2; count of bases not matched to a gene: 15. The CDR3 consists of 18 residues.

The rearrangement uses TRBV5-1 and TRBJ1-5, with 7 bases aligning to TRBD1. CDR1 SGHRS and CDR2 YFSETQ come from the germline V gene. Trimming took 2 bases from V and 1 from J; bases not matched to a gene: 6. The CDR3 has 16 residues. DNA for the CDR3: TGCGCCAGCAGCTTAGTAGGGGGCTCGAGCAATCAGCCCCAGCATTTT. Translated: CASSLVGGSSNQPQHF.

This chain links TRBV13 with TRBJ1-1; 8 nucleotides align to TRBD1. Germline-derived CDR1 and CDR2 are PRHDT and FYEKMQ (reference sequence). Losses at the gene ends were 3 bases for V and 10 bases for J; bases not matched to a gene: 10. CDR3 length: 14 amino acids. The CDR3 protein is CASSFTRQGLGAFF. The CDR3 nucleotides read TGTGCCAGCAGCTTCACCCGACAGGGGCTCGGAGCTTTCTTT.

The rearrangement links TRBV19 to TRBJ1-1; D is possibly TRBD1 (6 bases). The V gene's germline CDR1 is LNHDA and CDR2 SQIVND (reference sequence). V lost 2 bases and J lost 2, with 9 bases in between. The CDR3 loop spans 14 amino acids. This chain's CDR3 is CASSINRANTEAFF. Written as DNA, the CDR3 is TGTGCCAGTAGTATAAACAGGGCTAACACTGAAGCTTTCTTT. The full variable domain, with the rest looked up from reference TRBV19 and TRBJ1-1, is DGGITQSPKYLFRKEGQNVTLSCEQNLNHDAMYWYRQDPGQGLRLIYYSQIVNDFQKGDIAEGYSVSREKKESFPLTVTSAQKNPTAFYLCASSINRANTEAFFGQGTRLTVV.

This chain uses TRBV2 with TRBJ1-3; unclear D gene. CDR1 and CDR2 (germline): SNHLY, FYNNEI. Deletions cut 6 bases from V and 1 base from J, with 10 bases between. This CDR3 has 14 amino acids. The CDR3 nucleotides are TGTGCCAGCAGCCCGGGAGCTTCTGGAAACACCATATATTTT. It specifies CASSPGASGNTIYF.

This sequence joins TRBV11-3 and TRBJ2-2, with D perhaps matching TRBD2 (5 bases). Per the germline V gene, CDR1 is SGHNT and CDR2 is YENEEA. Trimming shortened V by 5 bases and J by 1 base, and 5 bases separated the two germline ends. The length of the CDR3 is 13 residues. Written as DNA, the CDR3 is TGTGCCAGCAGCCGGGAGAACACCGGGGAGCTGTTTTTT. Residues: CASSRENTGELFF.

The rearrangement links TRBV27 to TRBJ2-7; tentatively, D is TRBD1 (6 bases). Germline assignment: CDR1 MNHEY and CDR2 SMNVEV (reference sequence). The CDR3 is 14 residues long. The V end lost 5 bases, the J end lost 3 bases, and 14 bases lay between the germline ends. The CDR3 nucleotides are TGTGCCAGCAGTCCTCGGACAGACGGCTACGAGCAGTACTTC. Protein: CASSPRTDGYEQYF.

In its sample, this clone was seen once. CDR3 protein: CASSLGGGQGPYGYTF. CDR3 sequence (DNA): TGTGCCAGCAGCTTAGGGGGAGGGCAGGGTCCCTATGGCTACACCTTC. The chain uses TRBV7-2 and TRBJ1-2; possibly TRBD1 for D (5 bases). V was clipped by 1 base and J by 4 bases, with 16 bases between them. CDR3 length: 16 residues. The germline V gene encodes CDR1 SGHTA and CDR2 FQGNSA.